This TCR beta chain is drawn from a study of T cell changes during pregnancy in multiple sclerosis. The repertoire was sequenced with immunoSEQ multiplex PCR; TCRdb's copy has only in-frame clones and lacks some. The sample has some 53,000 clones, 85% to 95% seen once. The V gene's germline CDR1 is LNHDA and CDR2 SQIVND (reference sequence). Trimming pared 7 bases from V and 5 bases from J, leaving 17 bases between. This CDR3 is built from 14 residues. The clonotype comes from a female donor with multiple sclerosis, enrolled in a pregnancy study. The rearrangement joins TRBV19 to TRBJ1-2; a possible D gene is TRBD1 (6 bases). Sequenced material: CD4+ T cells from peripheral blood mononuclear cells, taken in the third trimester of pregnancy. The CDR3 DNA reads TGTGCCAGTAAAGTAACCAGGGGTGGATATGGCTACACCTTC. It yields the protein CASKVTRGGYGYTF.